This entry features one T cell receptor beta chain sequence. TCRdb keeps only in-frame clones here, not all; method: immunoSEQ multiplex PCR. The data show fewer than 85,000 clones, approximately 96% seen once. The source of the sample is a study of technical replicates of blood from several donors. Germline lookup yields CDR1 SGHTA and CDR2 FQGNSA. Deletions cut 1 base from V and 8 bases from J, with 12 bases between. The CDR3 runs 14 residues. This TCR came from a human donor in good health. The sample consisted of T cells isolated from PBMCs. This chain links TRBV7-2 with TRBJ2-1; D is possibly TRBD2 (6 bases). CDR3 loop: CASSLDGSADEQFF. CDR3 DNA: TGTGCCAGCAGCTTAGACGGGAGTGCGGATGAGCAGTTCTTC.